This T cell receptor (beta chain) derives from a study of beta chain features in type 1 diabetes. Study in general: Age and gender were similar between patients and healthy donors, as were cell yields.

A remark on this clone: The antigen remains undetermined.

In all sorted populations, purity surpassed 98%. Whole-study results and caveats: Type 1 diabetes patients had fewer VDJ junction insertions and more deletions.

Expressed TCRB transcripts got sequenced, as all isolated RNA was reverse transcribed. Clones were sequenced by immunoSEQ multiplex PCR, and TCRdb holds only the in-frame ones, with some missing. The table lists 350,000 to 450,000 clones, approximately 15% of them singletons. Trimming left V 3 bases short and J 7 bases short, with 12 bases between. Germline assignment: CDR1 LGHNA and CDR2 YSLEER. The CDR3 is 14 amino acids. The chain uses TRBV4-3 and TRBJ2-2; the D gene is possibly TRBD1 (6 bases). The clonotype originates from a man aged 25 to 45 in good health. The sequencing sample was made of naive CD4+ T cells from blood. The CDR3, as DNA: TGCGCCAGCAGCCAGGACAGTCAAGTCGGGGAGCTGTTTTTT. Amino acid sequence: CASSQDSQVGELFF.